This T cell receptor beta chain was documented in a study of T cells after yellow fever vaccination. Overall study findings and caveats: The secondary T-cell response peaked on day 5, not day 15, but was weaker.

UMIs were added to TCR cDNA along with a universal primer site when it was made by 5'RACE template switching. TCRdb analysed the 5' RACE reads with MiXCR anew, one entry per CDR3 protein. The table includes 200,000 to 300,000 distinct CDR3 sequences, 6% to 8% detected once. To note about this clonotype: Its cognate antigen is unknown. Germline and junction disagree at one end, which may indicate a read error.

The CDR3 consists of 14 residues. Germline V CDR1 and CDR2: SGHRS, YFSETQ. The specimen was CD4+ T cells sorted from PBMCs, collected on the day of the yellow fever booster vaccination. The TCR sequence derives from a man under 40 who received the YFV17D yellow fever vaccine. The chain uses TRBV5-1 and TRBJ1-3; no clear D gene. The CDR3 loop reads CASGLTDSGSTIYF. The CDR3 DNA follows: TGCGCCAGCGGGTTGACTGACTCTGGAAGCACCATATATTTT.